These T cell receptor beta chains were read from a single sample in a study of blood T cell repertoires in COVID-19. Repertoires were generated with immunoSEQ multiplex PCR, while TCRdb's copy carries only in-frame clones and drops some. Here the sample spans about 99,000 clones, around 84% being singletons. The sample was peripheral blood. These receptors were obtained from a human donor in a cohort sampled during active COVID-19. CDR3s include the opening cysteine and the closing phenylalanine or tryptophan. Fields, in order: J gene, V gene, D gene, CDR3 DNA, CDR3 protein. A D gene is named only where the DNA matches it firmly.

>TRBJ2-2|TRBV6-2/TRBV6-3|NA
TGTGCCAGCAGTTACCTCGGGACAAACACCGGGGAGCTGTTTTTT
CASSYLGTNTGELFF
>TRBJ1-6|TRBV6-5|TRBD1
TGTGCCAGCAACGACAGGGGGCGCGAGTCACCCCTCCACTTT
CASNDRGRESPLHF
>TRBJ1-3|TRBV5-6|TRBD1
TGTGCCAGCAGCTTTACCGGGACAGGAGGAAACACCATATATTTT
CASSFTGTGGNTIYF
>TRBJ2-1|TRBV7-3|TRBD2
TGTGCCAGCAGCCCTGGGACTAGCGGGGGGGCTGGTGAGCAGTTCTTC
CASSPGTSGGAGEQFF
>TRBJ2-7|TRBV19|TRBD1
TGTGCCAGTAGTATCACTGGACAGGGGGCTACCTACGAGCAGTACTTC
CASSITGQGATYEQYF
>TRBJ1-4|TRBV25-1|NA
TGTGCCAGCAGTGCCGGTCGGTCAACTAATGAAAAACTGTTTTTT
CASSAGRSTNEKLFF
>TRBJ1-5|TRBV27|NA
TGTGCCAGCAGCCCCAGGGACTCGATCGGGAAGCATTTT
CASSPRDSIGKHF
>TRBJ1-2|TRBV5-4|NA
TGTGCCAGCAGCTTGGTTAACAGACATGGCTACACCTTC
CASSLVNRHGYTF
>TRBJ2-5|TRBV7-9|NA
TGTGCCAGCAGCTTAGCGGGGGGGGCCGGAGAGACCCAGTACTTC
CASSLAGGAGETQYF
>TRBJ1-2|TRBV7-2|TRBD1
TGTGCCAGCAGCTTAGCGGAGACAGGGGGCTATGGCTACACCTTC
CASSLAETGGYGYTF